Listed here is a single TCR beta chain. This clonotype was found many times. No cognate antigen has been identified for it. Per-base quality was not reported, and no clone a single base away is much larger than it. The data are from a study of blood T cells in healthy people across ages (dated by TCRdb to 2014 to 2015). In the study overall: In model experiments, template switching captured about one uniquely barcoded TCR beta cDNA molecule for every two T cells. The study analyzed two additional independent replicas of 1 million unique cDNA reads from the same blood draw for two donors, one aged 18 to 29 and one aged 80 or older. To avoid experimental bias, donors of different ages were randomly spread across the sequencing lanes. Donors were grouped into four age groups: young (average 16 years), middle-aged (roughly 38), aged (around 56) and long-lived (82). Age-related changes in TCR beta repertoire diversity were measured in the study by deep sequencing normalized with unique cDNA molecular identifiers. On the study overall, not on this receptor specifically: Total diversity estimates from one million sequenced T cells were considered lower bounds and underestimates. Because donor CMV infection status was unknown, age-related changes in expanded clonotypes were potentially confounded. There was a strong correlation between observed TCR beta diversity and the percentage of naive T cells measured by flow cytometry. Compared with the aged group, the long-lived group had more naive CD4+ T cells, fewer expanded clones and increased TCR diversity, a pattern suggesting age selection. Observed TCR beta diversity per million T cells fell roughly linearly with age, and a significant reduction was already apparent by age about 36. Conclusive comparison of naive and antigen-experienced compartments was prevented by the profiling of bulk unsorted PBMCs.

Compared with germline, V lacks 5 bases and J lacks 3 bases; bases without a gene match: 7. Taken from cysteine to phenylalanine, the CDR3 has 14 residues. Only the CDR3 DNA is retained, 42 bases long and in frame from the first base. Libraries were constructed by 5' RACE. TCRdb lists the instrument as Illumina HiSeq 2500. A second roughly 7 to 12 cycle PCR used a sample-barcoded 5' primer and a J-beta primer mix. Each TCR beta cDNA molecule received a unique molecular identifier from a template-switch 5' adaptor carrying 12 random nucleotides. Each sample yielded at least 3 million CDR3-containing paired-end reads. All of the RNA was converted into first-strand cDNA using the Mint cDNA synthesis kit, with a TRBC-specific oligonucleotide serving as the primer. Following uracil-DNA glycosylase treatment, a first 18-cycle PCR with universal primers M1SS and BC2_uni_R was performed on all cDNA. The authors' analysis ran thus. Normalization of each sample was performed by random selection of 1 million high-quality reads, each carrying a distinct molecular identifier. Instead of being binned into consensus sequences, reads that shared molecular identifiers were thrown out. MiTCR, set to a Q25 quality threshold and the strictest error-elimination algorithm, was used for CDR3 identification, clonotype clustering and error correction. A nonparametric unseen species model using Euler transformation provided a lower-bound estimate of total TCR beta diversity. The raw public reads went through TCRdb reprocessing: fastp at Q25, MiXCR clone calling, in-frame beta chains kept. Every entry covers one CDR3 protein and lists the most common genes and DNA from its rows. V and J calls and clone size were set by TCRdb, not the authors. The sample table holds under 1,000,000 distinct CDR3 sequences, of which more than 35% were seen once. 15% to 20% of the sample goes to the ten largest clones.

The 40 or so donors, aged about 6 to 90 years, were systemically healthy Caucasian individuals from Russia. Approximately 10 milliliters of peripheral blood were collected from each donor into EDTA-treated Vacutainer tubes. PBMCs were isolated by Ficoll-Paque density-gradient centrifugation, with at least 7 million obtained per sample. Trizol reagent was used to extract total RNA from PBMCs, with at least 6 micrograms per sample. The percentages of naive CD45RAhigh/CD27high T cells were determined by flow cytometry on a PBMC aliquot from every donor. The sample consisted of blood. The source of this sequence is a man aged 80 or over in good health. The rearranged chain carries TRBV12-3 or TRBV12-4 and TRBJ2-7; TRBD2 agrees with 7 junctional bases. The CDR3 reads CASSPLAVGYEQYF. At the DNA level, the sequence is TGTGCCAGCAGTCCGCTAGCGGTCGGCTACGAGCAGTACTTC.